The next 13 T cell receptor beta chains were all read from a single sample in a study of spatial heterogeneity in lung cancer. Each CDR3 protein is one row after TCRdb ran MiXCR on the 5' RACE reads. The repertoire includes some 25,000 distinct CDR3 sequences, 4.7% of them detected once, and roughly 5% sits in the top ten. Regarding time point: sample taken at primary tumor resection. No cell sorting; template was whole RNA from tumor, lung tissue or PBMC. This specimen was PBMCs, taken at surgery. Every receptor here comes from a male donor with early-stage non-small cell lung cancer.

This clonotype was detected many times. The CDR3 here is CSASSRINQPQHF. The DNA of the CDR3 is TGCAGTGCTAGTAGCAGGATCAATCAGCCCCAGCATTTT. V gene TRBV20-1 combines with J gene TRBJ1-5; D gene uncertain. Germline assignment: CDR1 DFQATT and CDR2 SNEGSKA (reference sequence). This CDR3 is built from 13 residues. Between the trimmed V and J ends, which lost 3 bases and 3 bases, there was a span of 9 bases.

This clonotype was seen at least ten times. This rearrangement joins TRBV20-1 to TRBJ2-7; D may be TRBD1 (5 bases). The V end lost 1 base, the J end lost 2 bases, and 9 bases lay between the germline ends. Germline V CDR1 and CDR2: DFQATT, SNEGSKA (reference sequence). The CDR3 is made up of 13 amino acids. The chain's CDR3 is CSARGREPYEQYF. CDR3 DNA: TGCAGTGCTAGAGGCAGGGAACCCTACGAGCAGTACTTC.

This clonotype was recorded many times. V usage is TRBV5-1 and J usage is TRBJ1-2; D not certain. Trimming took 0 bases from V and 2 from J, leaving 11 bases between them. The germline gives CDR1 SGHRS, CDR2 YFSETQ. The CDR3 is 15 residues long. CDR3 sequence (DNA): TGCGCCAGCAGCTTGGGTCGGAGCCTAAACTATGGCTACACCTTC. Its translation: CASSLGRSLNYGYTF.

At least ten counts were recorded for this clonotype. The chain joins TRBV27 to TRBJ2-7; no definite D call. The CDR3 loop spans 14 amino acids. Trimming cost V 8 bases and J 1 base, with 15 bases left between them. Germline CDR1 is MNHEY and CDR2 is SMNVEV (reference sequence). The CDR3 spells CASYKLGFSYEQYF. The CDR3 coding sequence is TGTGCCAGCTACAAGTTGGGGTTTTCCTACGAGCAGTACTTC.

This clonotype showed up many times. This chain uses TRBV3-1 with TRBJ2-2; 8 positions match TRBD2. The CDR3 is 17 residues long. Unmatched junction bases numbered 7, after V lost 3 bases and J lost 1 base. CDR1 and CDR2 (germline): LGHDT, YNNKEL (reference sequence). Here the CDR3 reads CASSQTGTRGNTGELFF. CDR3 nucleotide sequence: TGTGCCAGCAGCCAGACCGGGACTAGGGGGAACACCGGGGAGCTGTTTTTT.

This clonotype came up many times. The J gene is TRBJ1-5, the V gene TRBV7-8; D call uncertain. The germline V gene has CDR1 SGHVS and CDR2 FQNEAQ. The length of the CDR3 is 13 residues. V was pared by 1 base and J by 6 bases, with 7 bases between. The CDR3 nucleotides read TGTGCCAGCAGCTTAGGAACCAGTCAGCCCCAGCATTTT. Protein sequence: CASSLGTSQPQHF.

This clonotype was seen repeatedly, ten times or more. The chain uses TRBV10-3 and TRBJ2-7, with D possibly matching TRBD2 (5 bases). This CDR3 has 15 residues. Germline V gene lookup returns CDR1 ENHRY and CDR2 SYGVKD. Trimming removed 2 bases from V and 5 bases from J, with 16 bases in between. CDR3 sequence reads: CAISESETEGHEQYF. The CDR3 bases are TGTGCCATCAGTGAGAGTGAGACCGAGGGCCACGAGCAGTACTTC.

This clonotype was seen many times. The chain joins TRBV20-1 to TRBJ2-1, with TRBD2 identical over 8 bases. The V and J ends lost 6 bases and 7 bases, in that order; junction bases with no gene match: 11. CDR1 is DFQATT and CDR2 is SNEGSKA in the germline V gene (reference sequence). CDR3 size: 14 residues. CDR3 in DNA: TGCAGTGCACCCTTGGGACTAGAGGTGAATGAGCAGTTCTTC. It translates to CSAPLGLEVNEQFF.

The sample holds many counts of this clonotype. V usage is TRBV3-1 and J usage is TRBJ2-1; 7 positions agree with TRBD1. With 4 bases clipped from V and 1 base from J, the junction kept 4 bases outside the gene matches. Germline CDR1 reads LGHDT; CDR2 reads YNNKEL (reference sequence). This CDR3 has 15 amino acids. Here the CDR3 reads CASSPYRGSYNEQFF. The CDR3 coding sequence is TGTGCCAGCAGCCCGTACAGGGGATCCTACAATGAGCAGTTCTTC.

By its share, this clonotype is medium-sized. The V gene is TRBV4-3, the J gene TRBJ1-5; no clear D. Germline V gene lookup returns CDR1 LGHNA and CDR2 YSLEER. The CDR3 has 16 residues. V was shortened by 0 bases and J by 7 bases, with 16 bases between the two germline ends. Here the CDR3 reads CASSQDSSWVGQPQHF. CDR3 nucleotides: TGCGCCAGCAGCCAAGATTCCAGTTGGGTTGGACAGCCCCAGCATTTT.

This clonotype was observed at least ten times. The gene calls are TRBV5-1 and TRBJ1-4, with D perhaps TRBD1 (5 bases). The CDR3 covers 15 residues. From germline, CDR1 is SGHRS and CDR2 YFSETQ. Deletions cut 3 bases from V and 6 bases from J, with 15 bases between. In DNA, the CDR3 is TGCGCCAGCAGCTCATCCAGGGCCGGAGATGAAAAACTGTTTTTT. This codes for CASSSSRAGDEKLFF.

At least ten counts were recorded for this clonotype. V and J are TRBV29-1 and TRBJ1-1; D is uncertain. V was clipped by 4 bases and J by 2 bases, with 11 bases between them. The CDR3 runs to 13 residues. Germline CDR1 and CDR2: SQVTM and ANQGSEA. The CDR3 loop reads CSVVPELNTEAFF. The CDR3 DNA reads TGCAGCGTTGTACCCGAGCTCAACACTGAAGCTTTCTTT.

In its sample, this clonotype ranks as medium-sized (0.01 to 0.1%). The CDR3: CASSLKTSINTQYF. The CDR3 DNA is TGTGCCAGCAGCTTAAAGACTAGCATAAATACGCAGTATTTT. This chain uses TRBV11-2 with TRBJ2-3; the match to TRBD2 covers 7 bases. The CDR3 extends over 14 amino acids. J lost 7 bases, V lost 2 bases, and 6 bases had no gene match. Germline CDR1 and CDR2: SGHAT and FQNNGV. Using reference TRBV11-2 and TRBJ2-3 for the parts outside the CDR3, the full variable domain is EAGVAQSPRYKIIEKRQSVAFWCNPISGHATLYWYQQILGQGPKLLIQFQNNGVVDDSQLPKDRFSAERLKGVDSTLKIQPAKLEDSAVYLCASSLKTSINTQYFGPGTRLTVL.